This T cell receptor beta chain was observed in a study of blood T cell repertoires in COVID-19. Study at large: Acute and convalescent COVID-19 samples came from the United States, Italy and Spain. In each case, the material was cDNA or gDNA derived from T cells, B-cell-depleted T cells, or PBMCs.

Source study methods: It was from reference gene primer amplification that nucleated cell counts were estimated. Assay: immunoSEQ multiplex PCR; the TCRdb copy retains only in-frame clones and omits some. That table supplies the V and J calls and clone size; D and trimming were determined from the DNA. In the table there are roughly 190,000 clones, 84% of which are singletons. This CDR3 spans 15 amino acids. Trimming cost V 5 bases and J 7 bases; bases outside gene matches: 6. Germline CDR1 is LNHDA and CDR2 is SQIVND (reference sequence). The sequencing input was peripheral blood. This TCR was recovered from a human donor in a cohort sampled during active COVID-19. The chain employs TRBV19 and TRBJ1-6; 9 bases agree with TRBD1. CDR3 protein: CASSVYRGQNSPLHF. The CDR3 DNA sequence: TGTGCCAGTAGTGTATACAGGGGGCAAAATTCACCCCTCCACTTT.